The present entry profiles one T cell receptor beta chain with its context. The data were obtained in a study of ipilimumab plus nivolumab after autologous stem cell transplantation. The repertoire was sequenced with immunoSEQ multiplex PCR; TCRdb's copy has only in-frame clones and lacks some. The sample has 43,000 or so clones, 88% seen once. Germline V CDR1 and CDR2: MDHEN, SYDVKM. Trimming removed 2 bases from V and 4 bases from J; junction bases left unmatched: 4. CDR3 length: 15 amino acids. Sequenced material: PBMCs, taken in a trial of ipilimumab plus nivolumab as post-transplant consolidation. This clonotype originated in a male donor with multiple myeloma. This chain links TRBV28 with TRBJ1-3; 8 bases fit TRBD1. The CDR3 spells CASSLPTGVGNTIYF. The CDR3 DNA reads TGTGCCAGCAGTTTACCGACAGGGGTCGGAAACACCATATATTTT.